This record looks at one T cell receptor beta chain sequence and its context. The data belong to a study of blood T cell repertoires in COVID-19. Study as a whole: Sites across the United States, Italy and Spain contributed samples from acute and convalescent COVID-19. PBMCs, B-cell-depleted T cells, or T cells provided the cDNA or gDNA that made up the material.

In terms of age and location, participants ranged from roughly 18 to 95 years and lived in around 22 US areas. Each recovered donor of Cohort 3 presented with two negative PCRs, clearance, or symptom resolution. Produced via immunoSEQ multiplex PCR; TCRdb's table is partial and in-frame only. The sample records fewer than 300,000 clones, 80% to 95% being singletons. CDR1 is SNHLY and CDR2 is FYNNEI in the germline V gene. Unmatched junction bases numbered 9, after V lost 2 bases and J lost 6 bases. The CDR3 totals 16 residues. The V call is TRBV2, the J call TRBJ2-1, with 8 bases aligning to TRBD2. The TCR was taken from a woman in her twenties or thirties who had recovered from COVID-19. Sequenced material: PBMCs or T cells enriched from blood (not recorded which). The CDR3 is CASSESAGARTNEQFF. The CDR3 DNA is TGTGCCAGCAGTGAATCAGCGGGAGCCAGGACCAATGAGCAGTTCTTC.